These T cell receptor beta chains were read from a single sample in a study of CD8 T cells in ankylosing spondylitis. TCRdb passed the 5' RACE reads through MiXCR, listing each CDR3 protein once. Of about 92,000 distinct CDR3 sequences in the sample, about 9.1% were seen once. The source material was blood, either unsorted or a sorted T cell fraction (not recorded which). The receptors were sampled from a male donor with ankylosing spondylitis or in good health (not recorded which). Each CDR3 is given with its conserved first and last residue. Fields, in order: J gene, clone size, V gene, D gene, CDR3 protein, CDR3 DNA. The D gene is left open where the match is weak. For some rows the clone size is stated as once, few or many, or as a class when expanded; others skip it.

j_gene: TRBJ2-2
abundance: many
v_gene: TRBV12-2
d_gene: NA
CDR3aa: CASRLRGQGDTGELFF
CDR3nt: TGTGCAAGTCGCTTAAGAGGACAGGGCGACACCGGGGAGCTGTTTTTT

j_gene: TRBJ2-7
abundance: NA
v_gene: TRBV14
d_gene: TRBD2
CDR3aa: CASSRTSGDTYEQYF
CDR3nt: TGTGCCAGCAGCCGGACTAGCGGGGACACCTACGAGCAGTACTTC

j_gene: TRBJ2-7
abundance: NA
v_gene: TRBV3-1
d_gene: NA
CDR3aa: CASSQVVESYEQYF
CDR3nt: TGTGCCAGCAGCCAGGTTGTCGAGTCCTACGAGCAGTACTTC

j_gene: TRBJ2-1
abundance: many
v_gene: TRBV20-1
d_gene: TRBD2
CDR3aa: CSATSGGAFEQFF
CDR3nt: TGCAGTGCTACTAGCGGGGGGGCATTCGAGCAGTTCTTC

j_gene: TRBJ1-5
abundance: many
v_gene: TRBV18
d_gene: TRBD1
CDR3aa: CASSPQGASNQPQHF
CDR3nt: TGTGCCAGCTCACCACAGGGGGCAAGCAATCAGCCCCAGCATTTT

j_gene: TRBJ1-5
abundance: many
v_gene: TRBV28
d_gene: TRBD1
CDR3aa: CASSLWAGGLEEPQHF
CDR3nt: TGTGCCAGCAGTTTATGGGCAGGGGGCCTAGAGGAGCCCCAGCATTTT

j_gene: TRBJ2-1
abundance: many
v_gene: TRBV7-6
d_gene: NA
CDR3aa: CASSLALRGGLFF
CDR3nt: TGTGCCAGCAGCTTAGCGTTGAGGGGGGGCCTGTTCTTC

j_gene: TRBJ2-7
abundance: many
v_gene: TRBV2
d_gene: NA
CDR3aa: CASSGSAYEQYF
CDR3nt: TGTGCCAGCAGTGGATCAGCTTACGAGCAGTACTTC

j_gene: TRBJ1-1
abundance: many
v_gene: TRBV24-1
d_gene: TRBD1
CDR3aa: CATSDRTGEAFF
CDR3nt: TGTGCCACCAGTGATCGGACAGGGGAAGCTTTCTTT

j_gene: TRBJ2-3
abundance: NA
v_gene: TRBV14
d_gene: NA
CDR3aa: CASSQVGSPGTQYF
CDR3nt: TGTGCCAGCAGCCAAGTGGGGAGCCCTGGGACGCAGTATTTT

j_gene: TRBJ1-2
abundance: many
v_gene: TRBV5-6
d_gene: TRBD1
CDR3aa: CASRQGVNNGYTF
CDR3nt: TGTGCCAGCAGACAGGGGGTCAACAATGGCTACACCTTC

j_gene: TRBJ2-7
abundance: few
v_gene: TRBV9
d_gene: TRBD2
CDR3aa: CASSLSGGPYEQYF
CDR3nt: TGTGCCAGCAGCCTTAGCGGGGGGCCCTACGAGCAGTACTTC

j_gene: TRBJ1-2
abundance: many
v_gene: TRBV28
d_gene: NA
CDR3aa: CASSPSGEGRAGGYTF
CDR3nt: TGTGCCAGCAGTCCTTCGGGGGAAGGCAGGGCGGGTGGCTACACCTTC

j_gene: TRBJ2-5
abundance: few
v_gene: TRBV6-5
d_gene: NA
CDR3aa: CASKKGWRETQYF
CDR3nt: TGTGCCAGCAAAAAAGGCTGGCGAGAGACCCAGTACTTC

j_gene: TRBJ2-1
abundance: many
v_gene: TRBV20-1
d_gene: NA
CDR3aa: CSAPGRGSSYNEQFF
CDR3nt: TGCAGTGCTCCGGGGAGGGGGAGCTCCTACAATGAGCAGTTCTTC

j_gene: TRBJ1-5
abundance: many
v_gene: TRBV3-1
d_gene: NA
CDR3aa: CASSQSGANSNQPQHF
CDR3nt: TGTGCCAGCAGCCAGTCAGGGGCGAATAGCAATCAGCCCCAGCATTTT

j_gene: TRBJ2-1
abundance: many
v_gene: TRBV12-3/TRBV12-4
d_gene: TRBD1
CDR3aa: CASSFRDGQAGNEQFF
CDR3nt: TGTGCCAGCAGTTTCAGGGACGGACAGGCCGGTAATGAGCAGTTCTTC

j_gene: TRBJ2-7
abundance: many
v_gene: TRBV7-6
d_gene: TRBD2
CDR3aa: CASSLEAGTLNEQYF
CDR3nt: TGTGCCAGCAGCTTAGAAGCGGGGACCCTCAACGAGCAGTACTTC

j_gene: TRBJ2-1
abundance: many
v_gene: TRBV7-6
d_gene: TRBD1
CDR3aa: CASSSGRDRRNEQFF
CDR3nt: TGTGCCAGCAGCAGCGGCCGGGACAGAAGGAATGAGCAGTTCTTC

j_gene: TRBJ2-5
abundance: many
v_gene: TRBV2
d_gene: TRBD1
CDR3aa: CASIIQGGMETQYF
CDR3nt: TGTGCCAGCATTATACAGGGGGGTATGGAGACCCAGTACTTC

j_gene: TRBJ1-5
abundance: many
v_gene: TRBV27
d_gene: NA
CDR3aa: CASSLWGGGQPQHF
CDR3nt: TGTGCCAGCAGTTTATGGGGGGGCGGTCAGCCCCAGCATTTT

j_gene: TRBJ2-2
abundance: many
v_gene: TRBV5-1
d_gene: TRBD1
CDR3aa: CASRPYAKPGQGTTGELFF
CDR3nt: TGCGCCAGCCGGCCATACGCCAAACCGGGACAGGGCACTACCGGGGAGCTGTTTTTT

j_gene: TRBJ2-5
abundance: NA
v_gene: TRBV11-2
d_gene: NA
CDR3aa: CASSLDGGRAQYF
CDR3nt: TGTGCCAGCAGCTTAGACGGTGGTAGGGCCCAGTACTTC

j_gene: TRBJ1-6
abundance: many
v_gene: TRBV6-5
d_gene: TRBD1
CDR3aa: CASRGTGVNSPLHF
CDR3nt: TGTGCCAGCAGGGGGACAGGGGTGAATTCACCCCTCCACTTT

j_gene: TRBJ2-7
abundance: many
v_gene: TRBV3-1
d_gene: NA
CDR3aa: CASSQAGYSYEQYF
CDR3nt: TGTGCCAGCAGCCAAGCAGGGTACTCCTACGAGCAGTACTTC

j_gene: TRBJ2-3
abundance: many
v_gene: TRBV15
d_gene: TRBD1
CDR3aa: CATRDRGGVADTQYF
CDR3nt: TGTGCCACCAGGGACAGGGGTGGGGTTGCAGATACGCAGTATTTT

j_gene: TRBJ2-5
abundance: many
v_gene: TRBV15
d_gene: NA
CDR3aa: CATSRDTHRQETQYF
CDR3nt: TGTGCCACCAGCAGAGACACACATAGGCAGGAGACCCAGTACTTC

j_gene: TRBJ2-5
abundance: many
v_gene: TRBV5-1
d_gene: TRBD2
CDR3aa: CASSHHRASGGVETQYF
CDR3nt: TGCGCCAGCAGCCACCATAGGGCTAGCGGGGGGGTCGAGACCCAGTACTTC

j_gene: TRBJ2-3
abundance: NA
v_gene: TRBV7-2
d_gene: TRBD1
CDR3aa: CASSLSQLGGAVDTQYF
CDR3nt: TGTGCCAGCAGCTTAAGCCAGCTAGGGGGCGCGGTAGATACGCAGTATTTT

j_gene: TRBJ2-1
abundance: NA
v_gene: TRBV19
d_gene: NA
CDR3aa: CASSPLGVKPYNEQFF
CDR3nt: TGTGCCAGTAGCCCCCTCGGGGTCAAGCCCTACAATGAGCAGTTCTTC

j_gene: TRBJ2-3
abundance: NA
v_gene: TRBV7-6
d_gene: NA
CDR3aa: CASSADRNTQYF
CDR3nt: TGTGCCAGCAGCGCCGACAGGAATACGCAGTATTTT

j_gene: TRBJ1-6
abundance: many
v_gene: TRBV5-6
d_gene: NA
CDR3aa: CASSRSGHSSYNSPLHF
CDR3nt: TGTGCCAGCAGCCGCTCAGGTCACAGCTCCTATAATTCACCCCTCCACTTT

j_gene: TRBJ1-1
abundance: many
v_gene: TRBV12-3/TRBV12-4
d_gene: NA
CDR3aa: CATRTLGRTEAFF
CDR3nt: TGTGCCACCCGTACCCTTGGGCGAACTGAAGCTTTCTTT

j_gene: TRBJ2-5
abundance: many
v_gene: TRBV2
d_gene: NA
CDR3aa: CASSEGGDNQETQYF
CDR3nt: TGTGCCAGCAGTGAAGGGGGGGACAACCAAGAGACCCAGTACTTC

j_gene: TRBJ1-6
abundance: many
v_gene: TRBV12-3/TRBV12-4
d_gene: NA
CDR3aa: CASSQDGTRSPLHF
CDR3nt: TGTGCCAGCAGCCAAGACGGAACTCGTTCACCCCTCCACTTT

j_gene: TRBJ1-2
abundance: few
v_gene: TRBV7-2
d_gene: NA
CDR3aa: CASSLEGLGGYTF
CDR3nt: TGTGCCAGCAGCTTAGAGGGTCTGGGCGGCTACACCTTC

j_gene: TRBJ1-1
abundance: many
v_gene: TRBV7-9
d_gene: NA
CDR3aa: CASSLLNLLANTEAFF
CDR3nt: TGTGCCAGCAGCTTATTGAATTTATTGGCGAACACTGAAGCTTTCTTT

j_gene: TRBJ2-3
abundance: once
v_gene: TRBV14
d_gene: TRBD2
CDR3aa: CASSQDRQRGGLTDTQYF
CDR3nt: TGTGCCAGCAGCCAAGATCGTCAGCGGGGGGGGCTCACAGATACGCAGTATTTT

j_gene: TRBJ1-6
abundance: many
v_gene: TRBV20-1
d_gene: TRBD1
CDR3aa: CSALSPGQGYRPNSPLHF
CDR3nt: TGCAGTGCTCTGTCCCCGGGACAGGGGTATAGGCCCAATTCACCCCTCCACTTT

j_gene: TRBJ2-6
abundance: many
v_gene: TRBV4-1
d_gene: TRBD1
CDR3aa: CASSQVEGGFGANVLTF
CDR3nt: TGCGCCAGCAGCCAAGTCGAAGGGGGCTTTGGGGCCAACGTCCTGACTTTC

j_gene: TRBJ1-4
abundance: many
v_gene: TRBV7-9
d_gene: NA
CDR3aa: CASSRAREKLFF
CDR3nt: TGTGCCAGCAGCCGAGCCAGAGAAAAACTGTTTTTT

j_gene: TRBJ1-6
abundance: many
v_gene: TRBV10-3
d_gene: NA
CDR3aa: CAISPLKDNSPLHF
CDR3nt: TGTGCCATCAGTCCTCTTAAGGATAATTCACCCCTCCACTTT

j_gene: TRBJ2-3
abundance: NA
v_gene: TRBV12-3/TRBV12-4
d_gene: NA
CDR3aa: CASTSLTGTDTQYF
CDR3nt: TGTGCCAGCACCTCCCTGACTGGCACAGATACGCAGTATTTT

j_gene: TRBJ1-2
abundance: NA
v_gene: TRBV12-3/TRBV12-4
d_gene: NA
CDR3aa: CASTLYQATNYGYTF
CDR3nt: TGTGCCAGCACCCTTTACCAGGCGACTAACTATGGCTACACCTTC

j_gene: TRBJ2-1
abundance: medium-sized
v_gene: TRBV5-1
d_gene: TRBD2
CDR3aa: CASSLAWGGEQFF
CDR3nt: TGCGCCAGCAGCTTGGCCTGGGGGGGTGAGCAGTTCTTC

j_gene: TRBJ2-7
abundance: NA
v_gene: TRBV11-2
d_gene: TRBD1
CDR3aa: CASSARTGLSYEQYF
CDR3nt: TGTGCCAGCAGCGCCCGGACAGGACTCTCCTACGAGCAGTACTTC

j_gene: TRBJ2-4
abundance: many
v_gene: TRBV19
d_gene: NA
CDR3aa: CASSDQDRTKNIQYF
CDR3nt: TGTGCCAGTAGTGACCAAGACAGGACCAAAAACATTCAGTACTTC

j_gene: TRBJ2-7
abundance: many
v_gene: TRBV4-2
d_gene: NA
CDR3aa: CASSQASDGDYEQYF
CDR3nt: TGTGCCAGCAGCCAAGCGTCGGACGGAGACTACGAGCAGTACTTC

j_gene: TRBJ2-1
abundance: many
v_gene: TRBV20-1
d_gene: NA
CDR3aa: CSARTDRFTSSYNEQFF
CDR3nt: TGCAGTGCACGGACTGACCGATTTACGAGCTCCTACAATGAGCAGTTCTTC

j_gene: TRBJ1-4
abundance: many
v_gene: TRBV12-3/TRBV12-4
d_gene: NA
CDR3aa: CASTYDTEKGEKLFF
CDR3nt: TGTGCCAGCACCTACGACACGGAGAAGGGTGAAAAACTGTTTTTT

j_gene: TRBJ2-5
abundance: many
v_gene: TRBV10-3
d_gene: TRBD2
CDR3aa: CAISEPGLAGGQETQYF
CDR3nt: TGTGCCATCAGTGAGCCGGGACTAGCGGGGGGCCAAGAGACCCAGTACTTC

j_gene: TRBJ2-2
abundance: many
v_gene: TRBV28
d_gene: NA
CDR3aa: CASSGWGTITGELFF
CDR3nt: TGTGCCAGCAGTGGTTGGGGGACAATTACCGGGGAGCTGTTTTTT

j_gene: TRBJ2-7
abundance: NA
v_gene: TRBV2
d_gene: NA
CDR3aa: CASSWAGPSSHEQYF
CDR3nt: TGTGCCAGCAGTTGGGCGGGACCGAGTTCTCACGAGCAGTACTTC

j_gene: TRBJ1-2
abundance: NA
v_gene: TRBV2
d_gene: NA
CDR3aa: CASSETRGTIGGYTF
CDR3nt: TGTGCCAGCAGCGAAACCAGGGGTACTATTGGTGGCTACACCTTC

j_gene: TRBJ1-5
abundance: NA
v_gene: TRBV2
d_gene: NA
CDR3aa: CASCLVGTHDRSNQPQHF
CDR3nt: TGTGCCAGCTGTTTAGTGGGGACCCACGATCGGAGCAATCAGCCCCAGCATTTT

j_gene: TRBJ2-3
abundance: many
v_gene: TRBV4-2
d_gene: TRBD2
CDR3aa: CASSQVKGLSGGSTDTQYF
CDR3nt: TGTGCCAGCAGCCAAGTCAAGGGTCTGAGCGGGGGCTCCACAGATACGCAGTATTTT

j_gene: TRBJ1-2
abundance: many
v_gene: TRBV6-1
d_gene: TRBD1
CDR3aa: CASSDGTGAYGYTF
CDR3nt: TGTGCCAGCAGTGATGGGACAGGGGCCTATGGCTACACCTTC

j_gene: TRBJ1-3
abundance: many
v_gene: TRBV20-1
d_gene: NA
CDR3aa: CSAPQQGLSSGNTIYF
CDR3nt: TGCAGTGCGCCGCAACAGGGCCTTAGCTCTGGAAACACCATATATTTT